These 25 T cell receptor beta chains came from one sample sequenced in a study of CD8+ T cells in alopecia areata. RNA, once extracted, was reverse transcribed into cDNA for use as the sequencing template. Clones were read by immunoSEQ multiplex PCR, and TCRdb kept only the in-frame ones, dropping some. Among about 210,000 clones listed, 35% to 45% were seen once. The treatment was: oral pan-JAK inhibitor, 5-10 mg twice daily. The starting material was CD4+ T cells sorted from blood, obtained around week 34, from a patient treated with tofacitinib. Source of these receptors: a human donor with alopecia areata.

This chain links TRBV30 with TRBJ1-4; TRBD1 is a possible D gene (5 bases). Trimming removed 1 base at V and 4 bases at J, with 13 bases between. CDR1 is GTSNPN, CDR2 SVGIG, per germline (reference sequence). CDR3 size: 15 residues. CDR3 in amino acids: CAWSGLRAYNEKLFF. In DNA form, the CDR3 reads TGTGCCTGGAGTGGGCTCAGGGCATATAATGAAAAACTGTTTTTT.

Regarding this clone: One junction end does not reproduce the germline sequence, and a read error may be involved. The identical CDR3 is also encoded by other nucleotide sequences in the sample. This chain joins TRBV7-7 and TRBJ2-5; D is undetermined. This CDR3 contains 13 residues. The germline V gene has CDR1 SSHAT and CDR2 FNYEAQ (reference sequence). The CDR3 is CASSLHLQETQYF. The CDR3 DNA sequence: TGTGCTAGCAGCTTACACTTACAAGAGACCCAGTACTTC. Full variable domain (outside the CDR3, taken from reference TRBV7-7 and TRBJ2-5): GAGVSQSPRYKVTKRGQDVTLRCDPISSHATLYWYQQALGQGPEFLTYFNYEAQPDKSGLPSDRFSAERPEGSISTLTIQRTEQRDSAMYRCASSLHLQETQYFGPGTRLLVL.

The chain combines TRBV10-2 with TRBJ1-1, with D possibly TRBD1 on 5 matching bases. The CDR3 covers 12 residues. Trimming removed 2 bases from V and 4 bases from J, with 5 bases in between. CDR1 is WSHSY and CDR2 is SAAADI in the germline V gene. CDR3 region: CASSERGTEAFF. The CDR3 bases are TGCGCCAGCAGTGAGAGGGGCACTGAAGCTTTCTTT.

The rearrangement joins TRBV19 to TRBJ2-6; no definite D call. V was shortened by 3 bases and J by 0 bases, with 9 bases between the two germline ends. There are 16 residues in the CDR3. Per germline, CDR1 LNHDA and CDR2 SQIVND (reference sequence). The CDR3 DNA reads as TGTGCCAGTAGTATCGAACCCGGCTCTGGGGCCAACGTCCTGACTTTC. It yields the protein CASSIEPGSGANVLTF.

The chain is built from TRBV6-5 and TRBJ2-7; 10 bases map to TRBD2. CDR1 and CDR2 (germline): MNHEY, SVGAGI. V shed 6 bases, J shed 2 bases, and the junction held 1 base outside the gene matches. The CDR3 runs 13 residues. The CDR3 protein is CASRSGGAYEQYF. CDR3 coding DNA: TGTGCCAGCAGAAGCGGGGGGGCCTACGAGCAGTACTTC.

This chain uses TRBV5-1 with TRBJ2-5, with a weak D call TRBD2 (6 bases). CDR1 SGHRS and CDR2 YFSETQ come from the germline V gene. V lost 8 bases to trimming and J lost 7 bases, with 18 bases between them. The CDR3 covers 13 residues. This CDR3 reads CARNQGLGGTQYF. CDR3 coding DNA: TGCGCCAGGAATCAGGGCCTCGGGGGGACCCAGTACTTC.

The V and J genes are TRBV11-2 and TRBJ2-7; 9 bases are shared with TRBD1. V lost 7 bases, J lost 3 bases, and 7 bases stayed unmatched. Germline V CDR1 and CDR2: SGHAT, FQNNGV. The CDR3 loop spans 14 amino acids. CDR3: CASMLDRGNYEQYF. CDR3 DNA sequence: TGTGCCAGCATGCTGGACAGGGGAAACTACGAGCAGTACTTC.

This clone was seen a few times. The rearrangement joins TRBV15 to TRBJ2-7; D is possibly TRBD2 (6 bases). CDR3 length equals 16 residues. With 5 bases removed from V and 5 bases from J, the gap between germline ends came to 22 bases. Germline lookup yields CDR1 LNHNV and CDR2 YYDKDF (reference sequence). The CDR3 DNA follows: TGTGCCACCAGCCCCCCAATCTGGAGGGGAGATAACGAGCAGTACTTC. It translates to CATSPPIWRGDNEQYF.

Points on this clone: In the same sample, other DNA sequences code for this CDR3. CDR3 in amino acids: CASSQQGASEQYF. CDR3 sequence (DNA): TGTGCCAGCAGCCAACAGGGGGCAAGCGAGCAGTACTTC. The genes are TRBV7-9 and TRBJ2-7; TRBD1 agrees at 9 bases. The CDR3 is 13 residues long. Germline V CDR1 and CDR2: SEHNR, FQNEAQ (reference sequence). J lost 6 bases, V lost 5 bases, and 5 bases had no gene match.

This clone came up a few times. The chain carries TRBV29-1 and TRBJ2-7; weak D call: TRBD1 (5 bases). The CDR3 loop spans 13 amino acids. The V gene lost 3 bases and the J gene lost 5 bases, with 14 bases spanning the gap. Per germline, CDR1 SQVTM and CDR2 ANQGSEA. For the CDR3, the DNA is TGCAGCGTTGAGGAACAGGTTGGCCACGAGCAGTACTTC. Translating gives CSVEEQVGHEQYF.

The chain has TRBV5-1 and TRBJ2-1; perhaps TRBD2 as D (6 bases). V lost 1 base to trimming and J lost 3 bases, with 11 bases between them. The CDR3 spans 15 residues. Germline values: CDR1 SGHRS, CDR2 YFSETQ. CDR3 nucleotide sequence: TGCGCCAGCAGCTTGAATGGCGGGATCTACAATGAGCAGTTCTTC. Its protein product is CASSLNGGIYNEQFF.

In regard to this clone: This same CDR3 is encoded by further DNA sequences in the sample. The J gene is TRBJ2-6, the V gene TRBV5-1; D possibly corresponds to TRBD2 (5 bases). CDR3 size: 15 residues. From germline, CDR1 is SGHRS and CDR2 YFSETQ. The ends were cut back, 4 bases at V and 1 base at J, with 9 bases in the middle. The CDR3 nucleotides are TGCGCCAGCAGCCTCACGGGATCTGGGGCCAACGTCCTGACTTTC. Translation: CASSLTGSGANVLTF.

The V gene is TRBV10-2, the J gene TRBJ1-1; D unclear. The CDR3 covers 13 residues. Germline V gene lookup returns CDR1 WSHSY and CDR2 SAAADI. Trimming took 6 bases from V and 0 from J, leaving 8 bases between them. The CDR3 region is CASREGMNTEAFF. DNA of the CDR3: TGCGCCAGCAGGGAAGGGATGAACACTGAAGCTTTCTTT.

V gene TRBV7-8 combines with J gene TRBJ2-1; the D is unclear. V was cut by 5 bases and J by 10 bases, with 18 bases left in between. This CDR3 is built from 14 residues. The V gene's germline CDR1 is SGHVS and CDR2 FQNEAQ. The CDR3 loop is CASSATWLKAEQFF. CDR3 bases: TGTGCCAGCAGCGCGACTTGGCTCAAGGCGGAGCAGTTCTTC.

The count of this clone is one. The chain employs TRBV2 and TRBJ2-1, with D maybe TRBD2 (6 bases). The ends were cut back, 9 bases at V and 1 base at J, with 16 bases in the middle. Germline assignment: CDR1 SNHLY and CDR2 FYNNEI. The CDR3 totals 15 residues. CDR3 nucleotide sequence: TGTGCCAGTAAATCGGTCGGGAGTTCCTACAATGAGCAGTTCTTC. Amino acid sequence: CASKSVGSSYNEQFF.

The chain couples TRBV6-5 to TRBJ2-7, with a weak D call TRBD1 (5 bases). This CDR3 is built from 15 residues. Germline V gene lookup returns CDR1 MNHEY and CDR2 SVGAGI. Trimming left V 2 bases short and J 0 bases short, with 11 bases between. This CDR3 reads CASSYNKGHSYEQYF. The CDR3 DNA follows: TGTGCCAGCAGTTACAACAAGGGGCACTCCTACGAGCAGTACTTC.

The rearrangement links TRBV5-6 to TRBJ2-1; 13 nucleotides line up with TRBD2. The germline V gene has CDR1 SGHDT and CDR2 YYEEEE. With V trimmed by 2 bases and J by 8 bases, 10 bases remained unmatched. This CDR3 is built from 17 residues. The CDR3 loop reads CASSFLTSGGARYEQFF. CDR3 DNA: TGTGCCAGCAGCTTCCTCACTAGCGGGGGGGCCAGGTATGAGCAGTTCTTC. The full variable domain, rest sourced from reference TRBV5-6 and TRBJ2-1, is DAGVTQSPTHLIKTRGQQVTLRCSPKSGHDTVSWYQQALGQGPQFIFQYYEEEERQRGNFPDRFSGHQFPNYSSELNVNALLLGDSALYLCASSFLTSGGARYEQFFGPGTRLTVL.

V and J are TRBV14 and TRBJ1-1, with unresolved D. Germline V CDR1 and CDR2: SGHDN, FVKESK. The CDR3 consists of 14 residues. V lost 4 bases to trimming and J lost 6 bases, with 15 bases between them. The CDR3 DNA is TGTGCCAGCAGCCCTAATATCCGTGGGGCTGAAGCTTTCTTT. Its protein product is CASSPNIRGAEAFF.

The CDR3: CASSFKAGTQETQYF. The CDR3, as DNA: TGCGCCAGCAGCTTCAAAGCCGGGACGCAAGAGACCCAGTACTTC. J is TRBJ2-5 and V is TRBV5-1; either TRBD1 or TRBD2 may supply D (5 bases each). Trimming took off 2 bases at V and 2 bases at J, with 13 bases between the two ends. In germline, CDR1 is SGHRS, CDR2 YFSETQ. The CDR3 spans 15 residues.

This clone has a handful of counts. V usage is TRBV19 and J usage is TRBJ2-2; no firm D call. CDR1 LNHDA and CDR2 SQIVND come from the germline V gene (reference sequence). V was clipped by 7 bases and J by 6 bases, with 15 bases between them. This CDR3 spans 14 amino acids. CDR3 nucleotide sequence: TGTGCCAGTAAAAAAGACCACCGCCCCGGGGAGCTGTTTTTT. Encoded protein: CASKKDHRPGELFF.

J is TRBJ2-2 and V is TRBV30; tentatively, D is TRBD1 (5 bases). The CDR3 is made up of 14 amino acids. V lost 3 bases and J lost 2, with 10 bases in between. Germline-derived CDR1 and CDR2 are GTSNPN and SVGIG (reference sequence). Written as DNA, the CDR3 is TGTGCCTGGAGGTGGGGCCGAAACACCGGGGAGCTGTTTTTT. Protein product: CAWRWGRNTGELFF.

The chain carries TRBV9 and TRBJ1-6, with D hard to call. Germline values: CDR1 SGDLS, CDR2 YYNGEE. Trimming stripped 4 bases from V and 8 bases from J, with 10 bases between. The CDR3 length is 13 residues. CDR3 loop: CASSFEADSPLHF. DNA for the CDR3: TGTGCCAGCAGCTTTGAGGCGGATTCACCCCTCCACTTT.

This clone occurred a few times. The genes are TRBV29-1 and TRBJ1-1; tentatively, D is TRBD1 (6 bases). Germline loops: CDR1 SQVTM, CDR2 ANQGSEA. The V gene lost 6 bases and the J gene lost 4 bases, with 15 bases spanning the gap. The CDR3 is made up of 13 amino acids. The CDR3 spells CSVQTGRGTEAFF. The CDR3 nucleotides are TGCAGCGTCCAGACAGGTCGGGGCACTGAAGCTTTCTTT.

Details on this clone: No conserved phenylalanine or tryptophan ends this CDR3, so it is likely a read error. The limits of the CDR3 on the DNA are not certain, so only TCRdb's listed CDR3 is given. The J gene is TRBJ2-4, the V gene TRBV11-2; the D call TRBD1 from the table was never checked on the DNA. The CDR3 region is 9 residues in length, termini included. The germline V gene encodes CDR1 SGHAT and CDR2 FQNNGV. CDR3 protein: CASSPQGGV.

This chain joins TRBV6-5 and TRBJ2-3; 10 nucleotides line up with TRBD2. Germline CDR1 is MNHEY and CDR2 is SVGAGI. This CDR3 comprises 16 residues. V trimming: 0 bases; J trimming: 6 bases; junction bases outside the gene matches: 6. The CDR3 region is CASSYSERGGADTQYF. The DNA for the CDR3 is TGTGCCAGCAGTTACTCCGAGCGGGGGGGCGCGGATACGCAGTATTTT.